A selection of T cell receptor beta chains follows, all from one sample in a study of T-cell memory formation after mild COVID-19. From the 5' RACE reads, TCRdb called clonotypes with MiXCR, one entry per CDR3 protein. Of roughly 480,000 distinct CDR3 sequences in the sample, approximately 25% were seen once. Sample: PBMCs or a T cell subset sorted from them (not recorded which). The receptors stem from an adult woman who had mild COVID-19 (a few samples of this study predate the infection). Cell type and time point are not known. Each CDR3 is given with its conserved first and last residue. D genes are given only for firm matches. Rows give clone size only sometimes, using once, few, many, or a class for an expanded clone.

clone_size d_call j_call v_call cdr3_nt cdr3_aa
few NA TRBJ2-7 TRBV20-1 TGCAGTGCTAGAGTAGGGGGGAAGTACTACGAGCAGTACTTC CSARVGGKYYEQYF
NA NA TRBJ2-1 TRBV24-1 TGTGCCACCAGTGAATCGATAGGTAATGAGCAGTTCTTC CATSESIGNEQFF
NA NA TRBJ2-7 TRBV3-1 TGTGCCAGCAGCCAAGGCGACGGCAACGAGCAGTACTTC CASSQGDGNEQYF
few NA TRBJ2-3 TRBV4-3 TGCGCCAGCAGCCAAGATAGGCAGGGCACAGATACGCAGTATTTT CASSQDRQGTDTQYF
NA NA TRBJ2-7 TRBV7-8 TGTGCCAGCAGCTTAGATATTGACGAGCAGTACTTC CASSLDIDEQYF
NA TRBD2 TRBJ2-1 TRBV6-2/TRBV6-3 TGTGCCAGCAGTTACCCTACCTGGACTAGCGGGAGCGGCAACAATGAGCAGTTCTTC CASSYPTWTSGSGNNEQFF
NA TRBD1 TRBJ2-5 TRBV11-3 TGTGCCAGCAGCGTACCGGGACAGGGTTGGGAGACCCAGTACTTC CASSVPGQGWETQYF
few NA TRBJ2-1 TRBV12-3/TRBV12-4 TGTGCCAGCAGCCCCCCCCGGAAGGAGCAGTTCTTC CASSPPRKEQFF
NA TRBD2 TRBJ2-3 TRBV24-1 TGTGCCACCAGTGAGGGACTAGCCAAGAACACAGATACGCAGTATTTT CATSEGLAKNTDTQYF
few NA TRBJ1-1 TRBV6-5 TGTGCCAGCAGTTACTCTCGGCACACTGAAGCTTTCTTT CASSYSRHTEAFF
NA NA TRBJ1-2 TRBV20-1 TGCAGTGCTAGACAGACGGCTGGTGGCTACACCTTC CSARQTAGGYTF
NA NA TRBJ2-3 TRBV4-1 TGCGCCAGCAGCCCTGGGGGTAAAACTAGCACAGATACGCAGTATTTT CASSPGGKTSTDTQYF
NA NA TRBJ1-5 TRBV12-3/TRBV12-4 TGTGCCAGCAGTTTAGACCCCCCACACACGCCCCAGCATTTT CASSLDPPHTPQHF
NA TRBD2 TRBJ2-1 TRBV20-1 TGCAGTGCTAGTCTAGCGGACTACAATGAGCAGTTCTTC CSASLADYNEQFF
few NA TRBJ2-2 TRBV25-1 TGTGCCAGCACCAGAGGCGGGGCCGGGGAGCTGTTTTTT CASTRGGAGELFF
many NA TRBJ1-5 TRBV6-2/TRBV6-3 TGTGCCAGCAGTTCAGGGGCGGGGGCAGGCAATCAGCCCCAGCATTTT CASSSGAGAGNQPQHF
NA NA TRBJ2-7 TRBV5-1 TGCGCCAGCAGCCTGGACGCGCACCGATCCTACGAGCAGTACTTC CASSLDAHRSYEQYF
few NA TRBJ2-2 TRBV29-1 TGCAGCGTTGAAGTACCCCAGGGGCTATACACCGGGGAGCTGTTTTTT CSVEVPQGLYTGELFF
NA NA TRBJ2-7 TRBV20-1 TGCAGTGCTAGTTCTCCCTCCTACGAGCAGTACTTC CSASSPSYEQYF
few NA TRBJ2-1 TRBV7-2 TGTGCCAGCAGCTTGCCCGGGTTGATCAATGAGCAGTTCTTC CASSLPGLINEQFF
NA TRBD1 TRBJ1-2 TRBV24-1 TGTGCCACCAGTGATTTCGGACAGGATCGGGGCTACACCTTC CATSDFGQDRGYTF
once NA TRBJ2-2 TRBV4-3 TGCGCCAGCAGCCAAGGGGGGGTCCTTTTCCCCGGGGAGCTGTTTTTT CASSQGGVLFPGELFF
few NA TRBJ2-7 TRBV12-3/TRBV12-4 TGTGCCAGCAGTTTGATGGGCGACGGGGAGCAGTACTTC CASSLMGDGEQYF
NA NA TRBJ2-2 TRBV5-1 TGCGCCAGCAGCTTGGTACTAGCAGGGCCCGGGGAGCTGTTTTTT CASSLVLAGPGELFF
few NA TRBJ2-7 TRBV5-1 TGCGCCAGCAGCTGGGTAGCAGAAAGATCCTACGAGCAGTACTTC CASSWVAERSYEQYF